Listed below are T cell receptor beta chains from one sample, sequenced in a study. Each CDR3 protein is one row after TCRdb ran MiXCR on the 5' RACE reads. Seen here are 50,000 to 70,000 distinct CDR3 sequences, about 20% observed once, and the top ten hold 2.5% to 4%. The sequenced sample consisted of tumor-infiltrating Tregs sorted from the breast tumor. Receptors originate from a female donor with breast cancer. CDR3s include the opening cysteine and the closing phenylalanine or tryptophan. The D gene is left open where the match is weak. The listing skips clone size in some rows; elsewhere it reads once, few, many or a size class.

d_call j_call v_call clone_size cdr3_nt cdr3_aa
TRBD1 TRBJ2-3 TRBV5-1 NA TGCGCCAGCAGCGTGGGGACAGGGACCAGGGATACGCAGTATTTT CASSVGTGTRDTQYF
NA TRBJ2-3 TRBV6-2/TRBV6-3 NA TGTGCCAGCACCGCACTACGAACTAGCACAGATACGCAGTATTTT CASTALRTSTDTQYF
NA TRBJ1-6 TRBV6-5 few TGTGCCAGCAGTTACGTGGACCCACGGAGGGGTTCACCCCTCCACTTT CASSYVDPRRGSPLHF
NA TRBJ2-7 TRBV20-1 few TGCAGTGTCTCAGGGTCCCAGATCTACGAGCAGTACTTC CSVSGSQIYEQYF
NA TRBJ1-1 TRBV20-1 few TGCAGTGCACAGGGACGCTCCCGGGGAATGAACACTGAAGCTTTCTTT CSAQGRSRGMNTEAFF
NA TRBJ2-1 TRBV5-1 NA TGCGCCAGCAGCCCCTACACTGCGAGGAATGAGCAGTTCTTC CASSPYTARNEQFF
NA TRBJ1-2 TRBV7-6 few TGTGCCAGCAGCTCAATTCGGGACAAGGCTGGCTACACCTTC CASSSIRDKAGYTF
NA TRBJ2-3 TRBV15 many TGTGCCACCAGCACTAGACTCACATCGGGCACAGATACGCAGTATTTT CATSTRLTSGTDTQYF
NA TRBJ1-6 TRBV20-1 NA TGCAGTGCTCGAACGATGGAGATCGGGAATTCACCCCTCCACTTT CSARTMEIGNSPLHF
NA TRBJ2-1 TRBV10-2 few TGCGCCAGCAGTGAGCGCGGTCGCGATGAGCAGTTCTTC CASSERGRDEQFF
TRBD2 TRBJ2-7 TRBV6-1 NA TGTGCCAGCAAAGGCGGGACTACCTACCAGAGCTCCTACGAGCAGTACTTC CASKGGTTYQSSYEQYF
TRBD2 TRBJ2-1 TRBV5-1 NA TGCGCCAGCAGCACAGGCGGAGGGGAGGGAAATGAGCAGTTCTTC CASSTGGGEGNEQFF
NA TRBJ1-2 TRBV20-1 many TGCAGTGCTAGAGTAGCGTTTAACTATGGCTACACCTTC CSARVAFNYGYTF
NA TRBJ2-7 TRBV5-1 medium-sized TGTGCCAGCAGCCCAGGGACGGGCTCCTACGAGCAGTACTTC CASSPGTGSYEQYF
TRBD1 TRBJ1-6 TRBV7-8 few TGTGCCAGCAGAGCAACAGGGGGCCATTCACCCCTCCACTTT CASRATGGHSPLHF
NA TRBJ2-1 TRBV27 once TGTGCCAGCAGTTTCTTCGGGACACTGGGCAATGAGCAGTTCTTC CASSFFGTLGNEQFF
NA TRBJ1-6 TRBV15 few TGTGCCACCAGCAGAGAGGCCGATCCCTATAATTCACCCCTCCACTTT CATSREADPYNSPLHF
TRBD2 TRBJ2-6 TRBV30 many TGTGCCTGCAAGCGGGAGCGAGCTCTGGGGACCAACGTCCTGACTTTC CACKRERALGTNVLTF
NA TRBJ2-5 TRBV28 NA TGTGCCAGCAGTCCGCCTGACAGACAAGAGACCCAGTACTTC CASSPPDRQETQYF
NA TRBJ2-7 TRBV12-3/TRBV12-4 few TGTGCCAGCAGCCCCTCCGATGTGATAGGCAGGCCGACCTACGAGCAGTACTTC CASSPSDVIGRPTYEQYF
TRBD1 TRBJ1-2 TRBV13 NA TGTGCCAGCAGCTGGGGACAGGGCCCTGAGGACACCTTC CASSWGQGPEDTF
NA TRBJ2-7 TRBV20-1 many TGCAGTGCTAGTGGGGGCGCGGGGCAGTACTTC CSASGGAGQYF
NA TRBJ1-3 TRBV6-5 few TGTGCCAGCAATCCCACGGGAGGTCTCTCTGGAAACACCATATATTTT CASNPTGGLSGNTIYF
NA TRBJ1-1 TRBV20-1 NA TGCAGTGCTAGACTGACAGACATGAACACTGAAGCTTTCTTT CSARLTDMNTEAFF
TRBD1 TRBJ1-2 TRBV10-1 few TGCGCCAGCAGTGAGGGCAGAGGAGGGGGCCGGGGCTATGGCTACACCTTC CASSEGRGGGRGYGYTF
NA TRBJ1-1 TRBV5-1 NA TGCGCCAGCAGCTTGTCAGGGTCGAGATCAGGTTACACTGAAGCTTTCTTT CASSLSGSRSGYTEAFF
NA TRBJ1-2 TRBV20-1 many TGCAGTGCTCCTTCCCAGGGGCACGCTGGCTACACCTTC CSAPSQGHAGYTF
NA TRBJ2-1 TRBV5-1 few TGCGCCAGCAGCACCAACAATGAGCAGTTCTTC CASSTNNEQFF
TRBD2 TRBJ2-1 TRBV5-1 NA TGCGCCAGCAGCTTCAGAGAGGCGGGAGAGGCGGTTGAGCAGTTCTTC CASSFREAGEAVEQFF
TRBD2 TRBJ2-1 TRBV7-2 NA TGTGCCGGCAGCTTAGTTCGGTCGAGCGGGAGTGGTAACAATGAGCAGTTCTTC CAGSLVRSSGSGNNEQFF
NA TRBJ2-7 TRBV5-1 few TGCGCCAGCAGCTACTGGGTCCAAACCGGAGGGACTTCGAGCTCCTACGAGCAGTACTTC CASSYWVQTGGTSSSYEQYF
NA TRBJ1-1 TRBV6-5 many TGTGCCAGCGGAACTACAGGGTTCGGCACTGAAGCTTTCTTT CASGTTGFGTEAFF
TRBD1 TRBJ2-6 TRBV6-5 NA TGTGCCAGCAGTTTCGAGGGGACAGGGAGCTCTGGGGCCAACGTCCTGACTTTC CASSFEGTGSSGANVLTF
TRBD2 TRBJ2-1 TRBV7-2 NA TGTGCCAGCAGCTTAGCAGGCTGGCCGACTAGCCCCAATGAGCAGTCCTTC CASSLAGWPTSPNEQSF
TRBD2 TRBJ2-5 TRBV19 few TGTGCCAGTAGTAGGGACTACAAGACCCAGTACTTC CASSRDYKTQYF
NA TRBJ2-7 TRBV18 few TGTGCCAGCTCACCTGGGGACTACGAGCAGTACTTC CASSPGDYEQYF
NA TRBJ2-1 TRBV5-1 few TGCGCCAGCAGCCCGGACCAGGTCGGCTCCTACAATGAGCAGTTCTTC CASSPDQVGSYNEQFF
NA TRBJ2-6 TRBV5-6 NA TGCGCCTCCAGGGCCGCTGGGGCCAACGTCCTGACTTTC CASRAAGANVLTF
NA TRBJ2-7 TRBV19 few TGTGCCAGTAGCCAGGGGAGGCTCGGTACGGAGCAGTACTTC CASSQGRLGTEQYF
TRBD2 TRBJ2-7 TRBV6-2/TRBV6-3 few TGTGCCAGCAGTTACACTAGCGGCGTCCGGAAGCAGTCCTTC CASSYTSGVRKQSF
NA TRBJ1-4 TRBV7-6 many TGTGCCAGCAGCCCCGGAACAACTAATGAAAAACTGTTTTTT CASSPGTTNEKLFF
NA TRBJ1-4 TRBV7-9 NA TGTGCCAGCAGCTTAGGGATCTGGGATAATGAAAAACTGTTTTTT CASSLGIWDNEKLFF
TRBD1 TRBJ1-1 TRBV29-1 NA TGCAGCGTAAGTACCGGGACAGGGAACACTGAAGCTTGCTTT CSVSTGTGNTEACF
NA TRBJ2-2 TRBV11-2 NA TGTGCCAGCAGCTCATCGAACACCGGGGAGCTGTTTTTT CASSSSNTGELFF
TRBD2 TRBJ2-7 TRBV2 few TGTGCCAGCACAAGGGCTAGCGGGACCTACGAGCAGTACTTC CASTRASGTYEQYF
NA TRBJ1-1 TRBV2 few TGTGCCAGTGGCCCAGAGGGGGGAGACACTGAAGCTTTCTTT CASGPEGGDTEAFF
TRBD1 TRBJ2-5 TRBV12-3/TRBV12-4 NA TGTGCCAGCAGTTTTACCATGGGACAGGGCGAAGAGACCCAGTACTTC CASSFTMGQGEETQYF
TRBD2 TRBJ2-1 TRBV3-1 NA TGTGCCAGCAGCTCACTAGCGGGAGACAATGAGCAGTCCTTC CASSSLAGDNEQSF
TRBD1 TRBJ2-2 TRBV6-1 many TGTGCCAGCAGTGAAGCCCACAGGGGTATTCCCGGGGAGCTGTTTTTT CASSEAHRGIPGELFF
TRBD1 TRBJ2-7 TRBV20-1 few TGCAGTGCTAGAGGAGGGACAGGGGGCTACGAGCAGTACTTC CSARGGTGGYEQYF
NA TRBJ1-5 TRBV20-1 NA TGCAGTGCTAGGACCTTCGGTCCCAATCAGCCCCAGCATTTT CSARTFGPNQPQHF
TRBD1 TRBJ2-3 TRBV11-2 few TGTGCCAGCAGCCTGGCCTTAGACAGGGGCCGAAATACGCAGTATTTT CASSLALDRGRNTQYF
TRBD1 TRBJ2-3 TRBV2 NA TGTGCCAGCAAGGGGGCGGATACGCAGTATTTT CASKGADTQYF
NA TRBJ1-2 TRBV6-6 many TGTGCCAGCAGCAAAGGGAACGATGGCTACACCTTC CASSKGNDGYTF
NA TRBJ2-5 TRBV9 few TGTGCCAGCAGCGTAGAGGGGGGGACCGGAAGGGCCCAGTACTTC CASSVEGGTGRAQYF
TRBD1 TRBJ2-5 TRBV5-4 NA TGTGCCAGCAGCGCAGACAGGGCAGCAGAGACCCAGTACTTC CASSADRAAETQYF
TRBD2 TRBJ2-2 TRBV5-1 NA TGCGCCAGCAGCCACGCCTCGGGGGGAAACACCGGGGAGCTGTTTTTT CASSHASGGNTGELFF
NA TRBJ2-1 TRBV12-3/TRBV12-4 many TGTGCCAGCACCGGAGCGGCCCCCTACAATGAGCAGTTCTTC CASTGAAPYNEQFF